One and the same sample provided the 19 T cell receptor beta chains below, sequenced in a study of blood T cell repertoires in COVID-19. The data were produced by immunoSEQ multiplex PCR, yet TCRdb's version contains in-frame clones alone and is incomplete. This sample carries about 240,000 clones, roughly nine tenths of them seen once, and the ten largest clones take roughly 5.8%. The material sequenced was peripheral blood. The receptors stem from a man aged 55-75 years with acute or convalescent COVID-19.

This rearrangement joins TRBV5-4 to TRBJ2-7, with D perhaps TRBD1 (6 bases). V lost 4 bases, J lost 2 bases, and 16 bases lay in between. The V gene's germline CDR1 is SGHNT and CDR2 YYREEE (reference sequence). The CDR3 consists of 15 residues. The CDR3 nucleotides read TGTGCCAGCAGCCTCCGGGACACGACTCCCTACGAGCAGTACTTC. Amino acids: CASSLRDTTPYEQYF.

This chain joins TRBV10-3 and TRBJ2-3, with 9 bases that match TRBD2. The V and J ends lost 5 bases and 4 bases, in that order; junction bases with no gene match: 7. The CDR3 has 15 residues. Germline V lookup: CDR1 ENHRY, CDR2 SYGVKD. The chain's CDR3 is CAISNSGRGSDTQYF. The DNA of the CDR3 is TGTGCCATCAGTAATAGCGGGAGAGGCTCAGATACGCAGTATTTT.

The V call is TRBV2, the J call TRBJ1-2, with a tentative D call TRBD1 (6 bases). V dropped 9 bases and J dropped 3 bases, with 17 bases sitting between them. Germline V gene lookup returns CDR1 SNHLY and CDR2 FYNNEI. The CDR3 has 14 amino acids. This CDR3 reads CASRTGMVDYGYTF. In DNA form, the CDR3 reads TGTGCCAGTAGAACAGGGATGGTTGACTATGGCTACACCTTC.

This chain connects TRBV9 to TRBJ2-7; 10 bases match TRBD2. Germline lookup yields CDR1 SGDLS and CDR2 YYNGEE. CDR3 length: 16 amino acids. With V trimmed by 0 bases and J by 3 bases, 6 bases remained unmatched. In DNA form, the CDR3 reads TGTGCCAGCAGCGTAGCACCTAGCGGGAGCTTCTACGAGCAGTACTTC. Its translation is CASSVAPSGSFYEQYF.

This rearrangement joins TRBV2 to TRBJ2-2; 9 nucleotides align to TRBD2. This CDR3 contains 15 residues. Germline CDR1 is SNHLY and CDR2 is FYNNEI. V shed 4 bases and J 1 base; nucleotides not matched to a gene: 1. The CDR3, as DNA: TGTGCCAGCAGTGGACTAGCGGTGAACACCGGGGAGCTGTTTTTT. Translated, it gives CASSGLAVNTGELFF.

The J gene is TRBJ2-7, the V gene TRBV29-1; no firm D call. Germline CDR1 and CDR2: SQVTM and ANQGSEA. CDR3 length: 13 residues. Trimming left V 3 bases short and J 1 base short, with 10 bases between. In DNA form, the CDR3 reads TGCAGCGTTGATGAGCGTGGGTCCTACGAGCAGTACTTC. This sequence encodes CSVDERGSYEQYF.

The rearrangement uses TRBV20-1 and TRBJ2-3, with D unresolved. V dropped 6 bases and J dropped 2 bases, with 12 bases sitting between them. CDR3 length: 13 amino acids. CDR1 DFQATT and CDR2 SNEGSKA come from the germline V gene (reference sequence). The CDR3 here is CSASPATTDTQYF. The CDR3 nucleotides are TGCAGTGCCAGTCCCGCTACCACAGATACGCAGTATTTT.

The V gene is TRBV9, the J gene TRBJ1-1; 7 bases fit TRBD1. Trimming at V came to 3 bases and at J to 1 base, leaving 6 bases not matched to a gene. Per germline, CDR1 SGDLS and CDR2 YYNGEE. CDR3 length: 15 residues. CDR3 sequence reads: CASSGGQAENTEAFF. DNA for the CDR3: TGTGCCAGCAGCGGAGGACAGGCGGAGAACACTGAAGCTTTCTTT.

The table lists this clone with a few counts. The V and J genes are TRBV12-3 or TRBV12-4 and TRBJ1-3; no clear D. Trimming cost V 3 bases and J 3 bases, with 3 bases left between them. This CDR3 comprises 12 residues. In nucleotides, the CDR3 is TGTGCCAGCAGTTTCAGTGGAAACACCATATATTTT. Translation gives CASSFSGNTIYF.

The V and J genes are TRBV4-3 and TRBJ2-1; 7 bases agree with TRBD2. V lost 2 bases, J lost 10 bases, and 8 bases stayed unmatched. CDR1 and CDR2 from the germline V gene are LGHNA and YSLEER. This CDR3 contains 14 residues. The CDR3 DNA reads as TGCGCCAGCAGCCAATCTCTGACTAGCCGGGAGCAGTTCTTC. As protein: CASSQSLTSREQFF.

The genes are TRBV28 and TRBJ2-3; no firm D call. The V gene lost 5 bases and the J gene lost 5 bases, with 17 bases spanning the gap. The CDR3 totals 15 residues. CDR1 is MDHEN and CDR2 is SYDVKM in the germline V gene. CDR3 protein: CASSLPEALRDTQYF. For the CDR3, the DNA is TGTGCCAGCAGTCTACCCGAGGCATTGCGAGATACGCAGTATTTT.

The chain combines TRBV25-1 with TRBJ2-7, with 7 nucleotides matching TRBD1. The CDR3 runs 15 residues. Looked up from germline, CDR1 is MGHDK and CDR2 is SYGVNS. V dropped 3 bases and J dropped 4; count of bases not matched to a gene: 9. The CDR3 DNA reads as TGTGCCAGCAGTGATCCCGATACAGGGGTTTACGAGCAGTACTTC. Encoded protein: CASSDPDTGVYEQYF.

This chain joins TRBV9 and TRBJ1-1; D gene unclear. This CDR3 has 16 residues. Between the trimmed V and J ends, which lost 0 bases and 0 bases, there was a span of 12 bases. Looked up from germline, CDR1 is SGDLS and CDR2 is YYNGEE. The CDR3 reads CASSVESEFMNTEAFF. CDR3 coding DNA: TGTGCCAGCAGCGTAGAGTCAGAATTCATGAACACTGAAGCTTTCTTT.

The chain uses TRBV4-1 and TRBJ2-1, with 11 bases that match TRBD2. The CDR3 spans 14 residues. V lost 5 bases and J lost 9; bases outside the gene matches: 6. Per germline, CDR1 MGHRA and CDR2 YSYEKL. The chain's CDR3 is CASSGTSGATEQFF. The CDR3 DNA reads TGCGCCAGCAGCGGGACTAGCGGAGCGACTGAGCAGTTCTTC.

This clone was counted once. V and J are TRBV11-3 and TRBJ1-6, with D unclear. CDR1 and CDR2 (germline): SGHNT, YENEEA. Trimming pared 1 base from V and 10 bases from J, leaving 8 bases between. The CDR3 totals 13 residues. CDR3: CASSLGMGSPLHF. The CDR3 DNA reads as TGTGCCAGCAGCTTAGGGATGGGCTCACCCCTCCACTTT.

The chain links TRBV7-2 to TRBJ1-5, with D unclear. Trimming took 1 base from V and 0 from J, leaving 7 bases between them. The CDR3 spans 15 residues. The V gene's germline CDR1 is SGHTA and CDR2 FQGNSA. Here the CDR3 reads CASSLVRDSNQPQHF. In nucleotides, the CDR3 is TGTGCCAGCAGCTTAGTGCGGGATAGCAATCAGCCCCAGCATTTT.

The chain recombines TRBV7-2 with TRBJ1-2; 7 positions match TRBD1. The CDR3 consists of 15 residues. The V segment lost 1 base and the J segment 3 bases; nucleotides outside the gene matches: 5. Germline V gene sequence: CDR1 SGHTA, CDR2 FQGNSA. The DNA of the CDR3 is TGTGCCAGCAGCTTAGAAACAGGGGAATACTATGGCTACACCTTC. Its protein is CASSLETGEYYGYTF.

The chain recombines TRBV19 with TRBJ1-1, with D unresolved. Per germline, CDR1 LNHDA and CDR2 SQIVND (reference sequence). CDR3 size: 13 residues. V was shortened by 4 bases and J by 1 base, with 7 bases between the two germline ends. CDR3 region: CASSTGQNTEAFF. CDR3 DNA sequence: TGTGCCAGTAGTACGGGTCAGAACACTGAAGCTTTCTTT.

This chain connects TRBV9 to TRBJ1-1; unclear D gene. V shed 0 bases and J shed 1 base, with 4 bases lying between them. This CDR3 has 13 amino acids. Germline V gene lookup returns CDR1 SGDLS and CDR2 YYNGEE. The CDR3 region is CASSVVRNTEAFF. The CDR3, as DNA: TGTGCCAGCAGCGTAGTTAGGAACACTGAAGCTTTCTTT. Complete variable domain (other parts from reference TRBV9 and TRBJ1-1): DSGVTQTPKHLITATGQRVTLRCSPRSGDLSVYWYQQSLDQGLQFLIQYYNGEERAKGNILERFSAQQFPDLHSELNLSSLELGDSALYFCASSVVRNTEAFFGQGTRLTVV.